This entry lists 6 T cell receptor beta chains sequenced from one sample in a study of T-cell memory formation after mild COVID-19. TCRdb processed the 5' RACE reads anew with MiXCR; each CDR3 protein has one entry. The table lists roughly 86,000 distinct CDR3 sequences, about 12% of them singletons, with about 29% in the top ten. The source material was PBMCs or a T cell subset sorted from them (not recorded which). These receptors all come from an adult woman who had mild COVID-19 (a few samples of this study predate the infection). Cell type and time point are not known.

This clonotype was seen only a few times. The rearrangement joins TRBV9 to TRBJ1-1, with a possible D match to TRBD1 (6 bases). Germline V gene sequence: CDR1 SGDLS, CDR2 YYNGEE. This CDR3 has 17 residues. Between the trimmed V and J ends, which lost 0 bases and 1 base, there was a span of 16 bases. CDR3 in DNA: TGTGCCAGCAGCGTAGATGTAAGGGGGGGGCGGAACACTGAAGCTTTCTTT. Translation: CASSVDVRGGRNTEAFF. The full variable domain, with the rest looked up from reference TRBV9 and TRBJ1-1, is DSGVTQTPKHLITATGQRVTLRCSPRSGDLSVYWYQQSLDQGLQFLIQYYNGEERAKGNILERFSAQQFPDLHSELNLSSLELGDSALYFCASSVDVRGGRNTEAFFGQGTRLTVV.

The V call is TRBV19, the J call TRBJ1-5; D is perhaps TRBD1 (5 bases). Between the trimmed V and J ends, which lost 3 bases and 2 bases, there was a span of 14 bases. The germline CDR1 and CDR2 sequences are LNHDA and SQIVND (reference sequence). The CDR3 covers 16 residues. DNA of the CDR3: TGTGCCAGTAGTATCGACAGTGGCCGTGGCAATCAGCCCCAGCATTTT. This sequence encodes CASSIDSGRGNQPQHF.

CDR3 DNA: TGTGCCAGCAGAGCGCGAAGCCGAGATGTAACCACTGAAGCTTTCTTT. Translation: CASRARSRDVTTEAFF. The chain employs TRBV2 and TRBJ1-1; D not resolved. V was clipped by 6 bases and J by 4 bases, with 21 bases between them. This CDR3 region has 16 residues. The V gene's germline CDR1 is SNHLY and CDR2 FYNNEI.

The gene calls are TRBV5-1 and TRBJ2-1; the D gene is possibly TRBD2 (6 bases). V was trimmed by 4 bases and J by 3 bases, leaving 11 bases between them. CDR3 length: 14 residues. Per the germline V gene, CDR1 is SGHRS and CDR2 is YFSETQ. Written as DNA, the CDR3 is TGCGCCAGCAGCCGGGACTCGAACTACAATGAGCAGTTCTTC. This translates into CASSRDSNYNEQFF.

This chain joins TRBV29-1 and TRBJ1-4, with D hard to call. V was shortened by 5 bases and J by 6 bases, with 16 bases between the two germline ends. The CDR3 runs to 14 residues. Germline V CDR1 and CDR2: SQVTM, ANQGSEA. This CDR3 reads CSVIGESFDEKLFF. CDR3 coding DNA: TGCAGCGTTATTGGAGAATCCTTCGATGAAAAACTGTTTTTT.

The chain recombines TRBV19 with TRBJ2-1, with 9 bases that match TRBD1. CDR1 is LNHDA and CDR2 is SQIVND in the germline V gene (reference sequence). The ends lost 6 bases at V and 2 bases at J; junction bases unmatched: 17. The CDR3 length is 19 residues. CDR3 in DNA: TGTGCCAGTAGCCACACAGGGGGCTTGGGACGGAGGCCCTACAATGAGCAGTTCTTC. Its translation is CASSHTGGLGRRPYNEQFF.